What follows are 23 T cell receptor beta chains derived from one specimen sequenced in a study of T-cell memory formation after mild COVID-19. One entry per CDR3 protein, called by TCRdb with MiXCR from the 5' RACE reads. Of 310,000 or so distinct CDR3 sequences in the sample, approximately 15% were seen once. Sample: PBMCs or a T cell subset sorted from them (not recorded which). The receptor source for this set is a man between 18 and 29 years old who had mild COVID-19 (a few samples of this study predate the infection). Cell type and time point are not known.

This clonotype was observed a handful of times. The J gene is TRBJ2-2, the V gene TRBV6-5, with 12 bases that match TRBD1. Unmatched junction bases numbered 4, after V lost 2 bases and J lost 3 bases. CDR3 length: 17 amino acids. The germline V gene has CDR1 MNHEY and CDR2 SVGAGI. CDR3 in amino acids: CASSYGTGGLDTGELFF. The CDR3 coding sequence is TGTGCCAGCAGTTACGGGACAGGGGGCTTAGACACCGGGGAGCTGTTTTTT.

The rearrangement links TRBV29-1 to TRBJ2-1, with 9 bases aligning to TRBD1. Germline CDR1 reads SQVTM; CDR2 reads ANQGSEA. J gave up 7 bases and V 7 bases, and 8 bases lay outside the gene matches. There are 13 residues in the CDR3. CDR3 DNA: TGCAGCGCAGGACAGGGGACATTGAATGAGCAGTTCTTC. It yields the protein CSAGQGTLNEQFF.

V is TRBV9 and J is TRBJ1-5; possible D gene TRBD1, 5 bases. Germline lookup yields CDR1 SGDLS and CDR2 YYNGEE. The CDR3 consists of 14 residues. V lost 7 bases and J 1 base, leaving 12 bases between the germline ends. CDR3 protein: CASSRGGSNQPQHF. Here the CDR3 DNA reads TGTGCCAGCTCTCGGGGGGGGAGCAATCAGCCCCAGCATTTT.

This clonotype was counted only a few times. The V call is TRBV10-3, the J call TRBJ2-2; D ambiguous. The CDR3 loop spans 12 amino acids. The V end lost 3 bases, the J end lost 4 bases, and 3 bases lay between the germline ends. Germline loops: CDR1 ENHRY, CDR2 SYGVKD. This chain's CDR3 is CAISDTTGELFF. The CDR3 nucleotides are TGTGCCATCAGTGATACCACCGGGGAGCTGTTTTTT.

This sequence joins TRBV7-9 and TRBJ1-3; D is uncertain. The V end lost 4 bases, the J end lost 0 bases, and 19 bases lay between the germline ends. CDR3 size: 18 residues. Germline V lookup: CDR1 SEHNR, CDR2 FQNEAQ (reference sequence). CDR3 DNA: TGTGCCAGCAGCTCCCCCCTAGGCCCAGGCAGCTCTGGAAACACCATATATTTT. Translation: CASSSPLGPGSSGNTIYF.

This clonotype was counted a few times. This chain connects TRBV2 to TRBJ2-4; D call uncertain. The V end lost 10 bases, the J end lost 0 bases, and 10 bases lay between the germline ends. Germline values: CDR1 SNHLY, CDR2 FYNNEI. This CDR3 is built from 13 residues. The CDR3 loop reads CAILHLAKNIQYF. The CDR3 DNA is TGTGCCATCTTGCACTTAGCCAAAAACATTCAGTACTTC.

The chain carries TRBV5-1 and TRBJ2-4; D gene ambiguous. This CDR3 spans 12 amino acids. V was pared by 6 bases and J by 8 bases, with 12 bases between. Germline CDR1 and CDR2: SGHRS and YFSETQ. This CDR3 is CASNNDGDIQYF. The CDR3, as DNA: TGCGCCAGCAATAATGACGGAGACATTCAGTACTTC.

This clonotype showed up just a few times. The chain combines TRBV6-2 or TRBV6-3 with TRBJ2-5, with no clear D. The CDR3 spans 12 residues. The V end lost 4 bases, the J end lost 4 bases, and 7 bases lay between the germline ends. The germline V gene has CDR1 MNHEY and CDR2 SVGEGT. In nucleotides, the CDR3 is TGTGCCAGCAGTTCCACCACAGAGACCCAGTACTTC. Its translation: CASSSTTETQYF.

The chain couples TRBV9 to TRBJ2-2; D is unresolved. Germline lookup yields CDR1 SGDLS and CDR2 YYNGEE. The CDR3 contains 16 residues. V was cut by 3 bases and J by 2 bases, with 14 bases left in between. CDR3: CASSERSVLNTGELFF. CDR3 in DNA: TGTGCCAGCAGCGAGAGATCAGTTTTAAACACCGGGGAGCTGTTTTTT.

This clonotype was seen only a few times. This chain links TRBV7-2 with TRBJ2-1; D gene ambiguous. CDR3 length: 14 amino acids. V was clipped by 5 bases and J by 2 bases, with 10 bases between them. From germline, CDR1 is SGHTA and CDR2 FQGNSA. The CDR3 reads CASSNGFAYNEQFF. CDR3 in DNA: TGTGCCAGCAGCAACGGCTTCGCCTACAATGAGCAGTTCTTC.

This clonotype has ten or more counts. V is TRBV7-9 and J is TRBJ2-5; D unresolved. The CDR3 contains 11 residues. The germline CDR1 and CDR2 sequences are SEHNR and FQNEAQ (reference sequence). V was pared by 3 bases and J by 4 bases, with 3 bases between. CDR3 sequence reads: CASSFRETQYF. The DNA of the CDR3 is TGTGCCAGCAGCTTTCGAGAGACCCAGTACTTC.

The chain links TRBV4-2 to TRBJ2-3; 11 bases align to TRBD2. V dropped 3 bases and J dropped 4; count of bases not matched to a gene: 6. CDR3 size: 16 residues. Germline V lookup: CDR1 LGHNA, CDR2 YNFKEQ. The CDR3 spells CASSHTLAGVADTQYF. The CDR3 bases are TGTGCCAGCAGCCATACACTAGCGGGGGTCGCAGATACGCAGTATTTT.

The V and J genes are TRBV12-3 or TRBV12-4 and TRBJ1-1; D gene ambiguous. The length of the CDR3 is 16 residues. Deletions cut 7 bases from V and 7 bases from J, with 25 bases between. The CDR3 DNA follows: TGTGCCAGCACCCTCAGCGGAGTTGGGGTTCACGGTGAAGCTTTCTTT. Translated: CASTLSGVGVHGEAFF.

This rearrangement joins TRBV2 to TRBJ2-1, with D hard to call. This CDR3 comprises 12 residues. Germline lookup yields CDR1 SNHLY and CDR2 FYNNEI. V lost 7 bases, J lost 8 bases, and 12 bases lay in between. The chain's CDR3 is CASKMVQYEQFF. CDR3 sequence (DNA): TGTGCCAGCAAAATGGTCCAGTATGAGCAGTTCTTC.

This clonotype has only a few counts. The J gene is TRBJ2-2, the V gene TRBV5-4; 8 positions agree with TRBD2. CDR1 and CDR2 (germline): SGHNT, YYREEE (reference sequence). V gave up 4 bases and J gave up 5 bases; unmatched junction bases: 10. The CDR3 is 16 amino acids. The CDR3 loop reads CASSLSGGAWTGELFF. The CDR3 bases are TGTGCCAGCAGCCTATCCGGGGGGGCCTGGACCGGGGAGCTGTTTTTT.

In this sample, this clonotype turned up a few times. V is TRBV5-1 and J is TRBJ2-7; D may be TRBD1 (5 bases). Trimming pared 4 bases from V and 5 bases from J, leaving 16 bases between. Per the germline V gene, CDR1 is SGHRS and CDR2 is YFSETQ. This CDR3 contains 14 residues. The CDR3 reads CASSHGGRANEQYF. CDR3 sequence (DNA): TGCGCCAGCAGCCATGGTGGCAGGGCCAACGAGCAGTACTTC.

The CDR3 reads CASSQDGVGSQETQYF. CDR3 DNA sequence: TGCGCCAGCAGCCAAGATGGGGTGGGGTCCCAAGAGACCCAGTACTTC. V and J are TRBV4-3 and TRBJ2-5; D is uncertain. V dropped 0 bases and J dropped 1 base, with 12 bases sitting between them. The CDR3 covers 16 residues. The V gene's germline CDR1 is LGHNA and CDR2 YSLEER.

The table lists this clonotype with a few counts. The gene calls are TRBV6-2 or TRBV6-3 and TRBJ2-7, with D unclear. CDR1 is MNHEY, CDR2 SVGEGT, per germline. V lost 0 bases and J lost 0, with 9 bases in between. This CDR3 contains 15 residues. CDR3 sequence reads: CASSYSSRSSYEQYF. CDR3 sequence (DNA): TGTGCCAGCAGTTACTCAAGCCGTTCCTCCTACGAGCAGTACTTC.

This clonotype has just a few counts. The chain recombines TRBV6-5 with TRBJ2-7; 9 bases match TRBD1. The CDR3 consists of 15 residues. J gave up 4 bases and V 2 bases, and 6 bases lay outside the gene matches. Germline assignment: CDR1 MNHEY and CDR2 SVGAGI. The CDR3 sequence is CASSYPGQGIYEQYF. Written as DNA, the CDR3 is TGTGCCAGCAGTTACCCAGGACAGGGGATATACGAGCAGTACTTC.

The table lists this clonotype with a few counts. The chain couples TRBV20-1 to TRBJ2-3; 10 bases agree with TRBD2. The CDR3 runs to 14 residues. Germline CDR1 DFQATT, CDR2 SNEGSKA (reference sequence). The V segment lost 7 bases and the J segment 2 bases; nucleotides outside the gene matches: 6. The CDR3 loop is CSVLAGEVTDTQYF. As DNA, the CDR3 is TGCAGTGTTCTAGCGGGGGAGGTCACAGATACGCAGTATTTT.

This chain joins TRBV5-5 and TRBJ1-4, with D uncertain. CDR1 and CDR2 (germline): SGHKS, YYEKEE (reference sequence). Between the trimmed V and J ends, which lost 4 bases and 3 bases, there was a span of 10 bases. There are 14 residues in the CDR3. The CDR3 sequence is CASSRGAPNEKLFF. The CDR3 DNA reads TGTGCCAGCAGCCGAGGAGCTCCTAATGAAAAACTGTTTTTT.

In its sample, this clonotype was seen a few times. The chain carries TRBV6-2 or TRBV6-3 and TRBJ2-7, with 7 bases that match TRBD1. Germline CDR1 MNHEY, CDR2 SVGEGT. The length of the CDR3 is 15 residues. With 7 bases clipped from V and 3 bases from J, the junction kept 12 bases outside the gene matches. Written as DNA, the CDR3 is TGTGCCAGCACCGATCCCACAGGGGACGTCTACGAGCAGTACGTC. This encodes CASTDPTGDVYEQYV.

The chain has TRBV24-1 and TRBJ2-1; a possible D gene is TRBD1 (6 bases). This CDR3 has 15 amino acids. Germline assignment: CDR1 KGHDR and CDR2 SFDVKD. Trimming shortened V by 4 bases and J by 6 bases, and 15 bases separated the two germline ends. The CDR3 loop is CATSDPTGSGNEQFF. The CDR3 nucleotides read TGTGCCACCAGTGACCCCACAGGGTCGGGCAATGAGCAGTTCTTC.